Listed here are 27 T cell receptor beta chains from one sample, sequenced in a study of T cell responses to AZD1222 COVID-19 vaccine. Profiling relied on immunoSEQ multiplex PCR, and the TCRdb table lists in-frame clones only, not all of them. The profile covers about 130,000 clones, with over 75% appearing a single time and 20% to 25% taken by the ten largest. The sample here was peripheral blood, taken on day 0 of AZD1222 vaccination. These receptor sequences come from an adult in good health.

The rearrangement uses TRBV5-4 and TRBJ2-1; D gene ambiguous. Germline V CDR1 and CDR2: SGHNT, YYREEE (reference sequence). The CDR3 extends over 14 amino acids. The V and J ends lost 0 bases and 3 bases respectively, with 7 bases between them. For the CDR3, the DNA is TGTGCCAGCAGCTTGGCGTCATTCTACAATGAGCAGTTCTTC. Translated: CASSLASFYNEQFF. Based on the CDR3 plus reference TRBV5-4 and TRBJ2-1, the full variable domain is ETGVTQSPTHLIKTRGQQVTLRCSSQSGHNTVSWYQQALGQGPQFIFQYYREEENGRGNFPPRFSGLQFPNYSSELNVNALELDDSALYLCASSLASFYNEQFFGPGTRLTVL.

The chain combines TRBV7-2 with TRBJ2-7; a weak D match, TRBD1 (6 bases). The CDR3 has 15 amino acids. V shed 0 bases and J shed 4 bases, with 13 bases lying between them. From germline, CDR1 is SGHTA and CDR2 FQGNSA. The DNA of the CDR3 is TGTGCCAGCAGCTTAGCCCCCGACAGGAGTTACGAGCAGTACTTC. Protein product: CASSLAPDRSYEQYF.

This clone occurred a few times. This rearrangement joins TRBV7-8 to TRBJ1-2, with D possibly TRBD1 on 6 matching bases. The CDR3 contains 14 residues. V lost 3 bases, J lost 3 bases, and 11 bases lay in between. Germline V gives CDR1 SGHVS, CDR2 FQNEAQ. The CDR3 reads CASSLGGAHYGYTF. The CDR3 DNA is TGTGCCAGCAGCTTGGGGGGGGCGCACTATGGCTACACCTTC. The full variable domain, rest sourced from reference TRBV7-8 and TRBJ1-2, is GAGVSQSPRYKVAKRGQDVALRCDPISGHVSLFWYQQALGQGPEFLTYFQNEAQLDKSGLPSDRFFAERPEGSVSTLKIQRTQQEDSAVYLCASSLGGAHYGYTFGSGTRLTVV.

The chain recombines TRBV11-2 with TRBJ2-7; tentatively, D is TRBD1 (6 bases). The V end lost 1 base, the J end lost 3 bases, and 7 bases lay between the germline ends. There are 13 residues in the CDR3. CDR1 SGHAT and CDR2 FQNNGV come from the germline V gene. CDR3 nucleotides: TGTGCCAGCAGCTTAGCAGGGGACTACGAGCAGTACTTC. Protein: CASSLAGDYEQYF.

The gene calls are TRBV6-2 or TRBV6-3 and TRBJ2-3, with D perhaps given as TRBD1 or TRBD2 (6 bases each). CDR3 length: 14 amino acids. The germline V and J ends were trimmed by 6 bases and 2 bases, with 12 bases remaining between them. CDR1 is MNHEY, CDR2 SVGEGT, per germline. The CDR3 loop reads CASSRGQDTDTQYF. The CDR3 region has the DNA TGTGCCAGCAGCCGGGGGCAAGACACAGATACGCAGTATTTT.

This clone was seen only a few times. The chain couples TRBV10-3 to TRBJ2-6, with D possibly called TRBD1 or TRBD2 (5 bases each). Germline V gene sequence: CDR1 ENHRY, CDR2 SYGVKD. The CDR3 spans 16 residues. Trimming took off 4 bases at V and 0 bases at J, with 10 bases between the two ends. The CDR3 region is CAISVGPLSGANVLTF. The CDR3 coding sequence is TGTGCCATCAGTGTGGGACCTCTCTCTGGGGCCAACGTCCTGACTTTC.

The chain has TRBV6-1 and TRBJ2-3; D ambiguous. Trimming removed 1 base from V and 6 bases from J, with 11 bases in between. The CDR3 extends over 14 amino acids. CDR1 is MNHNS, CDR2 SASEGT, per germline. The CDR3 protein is CASSEDRARDTQYF. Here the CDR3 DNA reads TGTGCCAGCAGTGAAGATAGGGCAAGGGATACGCAGTATTTT.

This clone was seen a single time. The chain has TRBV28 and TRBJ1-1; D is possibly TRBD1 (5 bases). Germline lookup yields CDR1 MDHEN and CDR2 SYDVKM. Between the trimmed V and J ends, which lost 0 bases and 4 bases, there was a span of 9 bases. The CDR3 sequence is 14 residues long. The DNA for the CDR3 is TGTGCCAGCAGTTTATGGGGGGGTAGCACTGAAGCTTTCTTT. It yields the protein CASSLWGGSTEAFF.

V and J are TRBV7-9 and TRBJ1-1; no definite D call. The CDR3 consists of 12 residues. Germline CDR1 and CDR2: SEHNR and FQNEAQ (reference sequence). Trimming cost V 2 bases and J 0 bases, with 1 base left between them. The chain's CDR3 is CASSLLNTEAFF. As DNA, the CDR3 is TGTGCCAGCAGCTTACTGAACACTGAAGCTTTCTTT.

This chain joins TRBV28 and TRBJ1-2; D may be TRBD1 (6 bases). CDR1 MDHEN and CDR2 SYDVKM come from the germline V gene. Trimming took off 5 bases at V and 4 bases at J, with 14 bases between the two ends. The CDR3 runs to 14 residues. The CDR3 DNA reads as TGTGCCAGCAGTCCCCGGACAGAACCCTATGGCTACACCTTC. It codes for CASSPRTEPYGYTF.

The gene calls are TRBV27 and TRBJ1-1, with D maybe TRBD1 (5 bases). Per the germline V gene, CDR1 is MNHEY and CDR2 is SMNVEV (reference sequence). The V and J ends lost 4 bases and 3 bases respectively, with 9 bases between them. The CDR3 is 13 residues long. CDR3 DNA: TGTGCCAGCAGTTCCCAGGGTTACACTGAAGCTTTCTTT. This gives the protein CASSSQGYTEAFF.

CDR3 bases: TGCGCCAGCAGCTACCAGACAGGGCAGAGCTATGGCTACACCTTC. Its translation is CASSYQTGQSYGYTF. This sequence joins TRBV5-1 and TRBJ1-2; 7 bases are a match to TRBD1. Germline values: CDR1 SGHRS, CDR2 YFSETQ. The CDR3 loop spans 15 amino acids. The J segment lost 4 bases and the V segment lost 3 bases, leaving 9 bases of the junction unmatched.

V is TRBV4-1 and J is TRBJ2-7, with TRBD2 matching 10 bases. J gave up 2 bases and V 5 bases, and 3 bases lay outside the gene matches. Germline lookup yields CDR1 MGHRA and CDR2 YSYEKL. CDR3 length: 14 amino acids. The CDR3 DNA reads TGCGCCAGCAGCTGGACTAGCGGTGCCTACGAGCAGTACTTC. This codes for CASSWTSGAYEQYF.

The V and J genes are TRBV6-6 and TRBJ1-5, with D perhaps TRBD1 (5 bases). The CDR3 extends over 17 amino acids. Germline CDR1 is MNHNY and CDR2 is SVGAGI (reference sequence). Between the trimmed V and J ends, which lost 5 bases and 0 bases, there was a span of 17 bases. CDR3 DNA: TGTGCCAGCAGTCCAGTCAGGGCCTCATATAGCAATCAGCCCCAGCATTTT. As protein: CASSPVRASYSNQPQHF.

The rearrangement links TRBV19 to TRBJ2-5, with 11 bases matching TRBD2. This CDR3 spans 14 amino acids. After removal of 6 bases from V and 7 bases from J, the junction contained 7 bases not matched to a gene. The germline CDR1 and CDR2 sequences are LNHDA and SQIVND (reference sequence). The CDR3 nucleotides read TGTGCCAGTAGACCACTAGCGGGGGCAGGGACCCAGTACTTC. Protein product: CASRPLAGAGTQYF. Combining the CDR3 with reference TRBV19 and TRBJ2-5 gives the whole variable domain DGGITQSPKYLFRKEGQNVTLSCEQNLNHDAMYWYRQDPGQGLRLIYYSQIVNDFQKGDIAEGYSVSREKKESFPLTVTSAQKNPTAFYLCASRPLAGAGTQYFGPGTRLLVL.

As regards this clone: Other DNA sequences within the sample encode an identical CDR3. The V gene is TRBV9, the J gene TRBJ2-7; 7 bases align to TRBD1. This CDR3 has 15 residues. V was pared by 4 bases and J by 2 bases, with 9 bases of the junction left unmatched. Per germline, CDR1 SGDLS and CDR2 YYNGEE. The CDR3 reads CASSPTRDSPYEQYF. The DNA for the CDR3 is TGTGCCAGCAGCCCAACAAGGGACAGTCCCTACGAGCAGTACTTC.

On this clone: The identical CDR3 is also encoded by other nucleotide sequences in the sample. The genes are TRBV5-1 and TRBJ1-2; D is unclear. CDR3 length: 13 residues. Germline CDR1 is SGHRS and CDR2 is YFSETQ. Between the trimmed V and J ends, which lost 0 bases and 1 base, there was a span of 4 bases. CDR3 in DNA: TGCGCCAGCAGCTTGGGCAGTAACTATGGCTACACCTTC. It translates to CASSLGSNYGYTF. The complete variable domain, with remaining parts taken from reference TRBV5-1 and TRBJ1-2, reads KAGVTQTPRYLIKTRGQQVTLSCSPISGHRSVSWYQQTPGQGLQFLFEYFSETQRNKGNFPGRFSGRQFSNSRSEMNVSTLELGDSALYLCASSLGSNYGYTFGSGTRLTVV.

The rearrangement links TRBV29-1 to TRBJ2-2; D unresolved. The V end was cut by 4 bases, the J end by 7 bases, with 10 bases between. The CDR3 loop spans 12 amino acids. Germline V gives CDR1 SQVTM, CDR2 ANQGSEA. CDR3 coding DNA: TGCAGCGTTGTTGGAGATCTCGGGGAGCTGTTTTTT. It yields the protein CSVVGDLGELFF.

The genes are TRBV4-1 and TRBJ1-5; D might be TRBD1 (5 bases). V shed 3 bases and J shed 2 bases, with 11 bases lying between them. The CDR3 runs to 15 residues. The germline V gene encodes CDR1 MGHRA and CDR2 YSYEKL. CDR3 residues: CASSQGGGRNQPQHF. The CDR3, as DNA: TGCGCCAGCAGCCAGGGCGGGGGACGCAATCAGCCCCAGCATTTT.

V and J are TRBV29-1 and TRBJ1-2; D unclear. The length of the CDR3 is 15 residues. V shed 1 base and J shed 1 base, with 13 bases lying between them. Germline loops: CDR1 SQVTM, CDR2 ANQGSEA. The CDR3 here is CSVEGIGVGNYGYTF. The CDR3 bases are TGCAGCGTTGAAGGAATAGGCGTAGGTAACTATGGCTACACCTTC.

CDR3 residues: CASRSPGLQNSPLHF. The DNA of the CDR3 is TGTGCCAGCAGATCACCGGGACTTCAGAATTCACCCCTCCACTTT. The rearrangement uses TRBV6-5 and TRBJ1-6; D perhaps matches TRBD1 (5 bases). There are 15 residues in the CDR3. Germline V gene data show CDR1 as MNHEY and CDR2 as SVGAGI. V shed 6 bases and J shed 7 bases, with 16 bases lying between them.

CDR3 residues: CASGLDRAQPQHF. The DNA for the CDR3 is TGTGCCAGCGGTTTAGACAGGGCTCAGCCCCAGCATTTT. The rearrangement uses TRBV7-8 and TRBJ1-5, with 7 bases that match TRBD1. J gave up 6 bases and V 8 bases, and 7 bases lay outside the gene matches. This CDR3 is built from 13 residues. Germline V gene data show CDR1 as SGHVS and CDR2 as FQNEAQ.

The CDR3 coding sequence is TGTGCCAGCAGCAAAGGAGGATCGCTTCAATCAGCTAACTATGGCTACACCTTC. Its translation: CASSKGGSLQSANYGYTF. The chain recombines TRBV21-1 with TRBJ1-2. TRBV21-1 is assigned pseudogene status. CDR3 length: 18 residues.

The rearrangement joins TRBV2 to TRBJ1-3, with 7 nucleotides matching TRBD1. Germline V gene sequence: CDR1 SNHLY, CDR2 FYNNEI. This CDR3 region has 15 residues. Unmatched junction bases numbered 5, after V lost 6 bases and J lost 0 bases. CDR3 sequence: CASSPGTASGNTIYF. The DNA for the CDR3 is TGTGCCAGCAGCCCCGGGACAGCCTCTGGAAACACCATATATTTT.

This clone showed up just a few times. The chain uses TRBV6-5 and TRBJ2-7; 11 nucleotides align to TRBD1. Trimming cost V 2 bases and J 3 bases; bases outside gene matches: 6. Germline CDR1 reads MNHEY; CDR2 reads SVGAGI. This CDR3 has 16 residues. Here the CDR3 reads CASSYAGTGGDYEQYF. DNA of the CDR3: TGTGCCAGCAGTTACGCCGGGACAGGGGGAGACTACGAGCAGTACTTC.

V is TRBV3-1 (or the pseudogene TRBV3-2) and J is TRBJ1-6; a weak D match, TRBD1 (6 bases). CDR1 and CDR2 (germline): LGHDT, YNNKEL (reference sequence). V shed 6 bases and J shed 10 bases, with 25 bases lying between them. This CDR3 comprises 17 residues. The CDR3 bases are TGTGCCAGCAGACGAAGGGTGGGCAGGGGTTTGGAATCACCCCTCCACTTT. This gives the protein CASRRRVGRGLESPLHF.

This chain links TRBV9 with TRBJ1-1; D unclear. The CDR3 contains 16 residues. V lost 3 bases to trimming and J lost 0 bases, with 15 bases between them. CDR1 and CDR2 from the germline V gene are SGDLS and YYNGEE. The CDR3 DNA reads TGTGCCAGCAGCGAGACTCTGGGCAGCCTGAACACTGAAGCTTTCTTT. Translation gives CASSETLGSLNTEAFF.